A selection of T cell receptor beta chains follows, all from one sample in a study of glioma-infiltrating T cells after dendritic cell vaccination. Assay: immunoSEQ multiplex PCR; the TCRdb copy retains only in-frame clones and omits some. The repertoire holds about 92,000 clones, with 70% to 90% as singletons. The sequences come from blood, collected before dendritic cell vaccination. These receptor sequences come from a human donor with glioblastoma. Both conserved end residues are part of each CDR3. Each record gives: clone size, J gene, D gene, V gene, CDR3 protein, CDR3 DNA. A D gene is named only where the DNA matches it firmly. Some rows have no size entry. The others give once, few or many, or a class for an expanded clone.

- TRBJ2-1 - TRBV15 CATSRDPPGIRVYNEQFF TGTGCCACCAGCAGAGACCCCCCCGGGATTAGGGTCTACAATGAGCAGTTCTTC
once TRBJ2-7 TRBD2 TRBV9 CASSVGDGGAYEQYF TGTGCCAGCAGCGTAGGAGACGGGGGGGCCTACGAGCAGTACTTC
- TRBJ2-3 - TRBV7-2 CASSTLGTDTQYF TGTGCCAGCAGCACTCTCGGCACAGATACGCAGTATTTT
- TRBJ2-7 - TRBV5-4 CASSPGHTNYEQYF TGTGCCAGCAGCCCGGGACACACGAACTACGAGCAGTACTTC
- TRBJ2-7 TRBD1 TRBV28 CASSFMGQGTDEQYF TGTGCCAGCAGTTTTATGGGACAGGGAACCGACGAGCAGTACTTC
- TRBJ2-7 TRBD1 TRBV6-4 CASSDQGPGQGKYEQYF TGTGCCAGCAGTGACCAGGGTCCGGGACAGGGGAAGTACGAGCAGTACTTC
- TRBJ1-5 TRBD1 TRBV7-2 CASSWRQGHQPQHF TGTGCCAGCAGCTGGCGACAGGGACATCAGCCCCAGCATTTT
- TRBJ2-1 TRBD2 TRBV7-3 CASSSDGTSNNEQFF TGTGCCAGCAGCTCAGACGGGACTAGCAACAATGAGCAGTTCTTC
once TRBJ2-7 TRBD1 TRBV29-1 CSVATTGGYCEQYF TGCAGCGTTGCAACTACAGGGGGATACTGCGAGCAGTACTTC
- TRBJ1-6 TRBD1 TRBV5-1 CASSRAGTENSPLHF TGCGCCAGCAGCAGGGCCGGGACAGAGAATTCACCCCTCCACTTT
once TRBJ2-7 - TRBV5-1 CASSLSAGYSSYEQYF TGCGCCAGCAGCCTGTCCGCGGGGTACAGCTCCTACGAGCAGTACTTC
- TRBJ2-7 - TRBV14 CASSQKGFEQYF TGTGCCAGCAGCCAAAAGGGGTTCGAGCAGTACTTC
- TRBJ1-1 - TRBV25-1 CASSDRQNTEAFF TGTGCCAGCAGTGACAGACAGAACACTGAAGCTTTCTTT
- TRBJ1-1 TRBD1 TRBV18 CASSLTGVEAFF TGTGCCAGCTCACTTACAGGGGTTGAAGCTTTCTTT
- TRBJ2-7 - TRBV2 CASSEALSVNEQYF TGTGCCAGCAGTGAAGCGCTTAGTGTCAACGAGCAGTACTTC
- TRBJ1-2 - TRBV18 CASSSGRYGYTF TGTGCCAGCTCATCAGGGCGGTATGGCTACACCTTC
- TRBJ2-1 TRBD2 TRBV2 CASRDFSGGDHNEQFF TGTGCCAGCAGAGATTTTAGCGGGGGCGATCACAATGAGCAGTTCTTC
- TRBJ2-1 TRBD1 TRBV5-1 CASSLIQGTDEQFF TGCGCCAGCAGCTTGATCCAGGGGACAGATGAGCAGTTCTTC
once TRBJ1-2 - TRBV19 CASSKGQGYLGYTF TGTGCCAGTAGTAAGGGGCAGGGCTATCTTGGCTACACCTTC
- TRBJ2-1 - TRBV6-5 CASRSGTRAADEQFF TGTGCCAGCAGATCTGGGACAAGGGCGGCGGATGAGCAGTTCTTC
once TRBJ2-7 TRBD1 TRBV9 CASSRMQGDEQYF TGTGCCAGCAGCAGAATGCAGGGGGACGAGCAGTACTTC
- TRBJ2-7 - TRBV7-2 CASSLAGGNSYEQYF TGTGCCAGCAGCTTAGCGGGCGGGAACTCCTACGAGCAGTACTTC
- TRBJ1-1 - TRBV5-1 CASSPDTFEAFF TGCGCCAGCAGCCCGGACACCTTTGAAGCTTTCTTT
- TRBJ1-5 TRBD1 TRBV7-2 CASSRDKPGQGTVEPQHF TGTGCCAGCTCCCGAGATAAACCGGGACAGGGCACTGTGGAGCCCCAGCATTTT
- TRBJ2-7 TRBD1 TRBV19 CASSLGQGGLDEQYF TGTGCCAGTAGCCTCGGACAGGGGGGTCTGGACGAGCAGTACTTC
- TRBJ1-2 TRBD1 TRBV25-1 CASSGLTGTNYGYTF TGTGCCAGCAGTGGTCTGACAGGGACTAACTATGGCTACACCTTC
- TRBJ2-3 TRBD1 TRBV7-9 CASSLFDRDTDTQYF TGTGCCAGCAGCTTATTCGACAGGGACACAGATACGCAGTATTTT